This TCR beta chain was captured in a study of control samples from healthy donors and cancer patients. After removal of 0 bases from V and 7 bases from J, the junction contained 26 bases not matched to a gene. The CDR3 is 23 amino acids. In germline, CDR1 is SGHRS, CDR2 YFSETQ. The repertoire was sequenced with immunoSEQ multiplex PCR; TCRdb's copy has only in-frame clones and lacks some. The table has some 200,000 clones, 80% to 95% seen once. The rearrangement joins TRBV5-1 to TRBJ1-6; 9 nucleotides align to TRBD1. The TCR sequence derives from a man between 18 and 29 years old in good health. The sample consisted of blood. CDR3 DNA sequence: TGCGCCAGCAGCTTGGGGGAGGGTTATCACCCGGGACAGGGCCTCCTTGGAAATTCACCCCTCCACTTT. This encodes CASSLGEGYHPGQGLLGNSPLHF.